The text below deals with one T cell receptor (beta chain). The data originate from a study of T cell clonotyping in hematopoietic cell transplantation. Study overall: Pretransplant recipient samples were taken after cytoreduction.

Time point defined: recipient sample about 28 days before transplant, after cytoreduction. Blood collection times were about day -28 and days 30, 100, 180 posttransplant. Generated by immunoSEQ multiplex PCR, the TCRdb table keeps only in-frame clones and is missing some. The sample contains 6,500 to 8,000 clones, almost 90% of which appear only once. Germline V gene sequence: CDR1 SGHRS, CDR2 YFSETQ. The CDR3 loop spans 12 amino acids. Trimming left V 4 bases short and J 6 bases short, with 10 bases between. The input for sequencing was peripheral blood mononuclear cells, taken before stem cell transplant. This sequence originates from a man aged 25 to 40 with acute myeloid leukemia. Some clones in this sample may be carry-over from other donors' samples. The chain has TRBV5-1 and TRBJ1-2; weak D call: TRBD1 (6 bases). The CDR3 sequence: CASSRDTNGYTF. In DNA form, the CDR3 reads TGCGCCAGCAGCCGGGACACCAATGGCTACACCTTC.